These T cell receptor beta chains were read from a single sample in a study of follicular helper T cells after annual influenza vaccination. The method was immunoSEQ multiplex PCR; TCRdb's version includes in-frame clones alone and lacks a portion of them. The sample carries about 9,200 clones, about 82% recorded once. Sequencing used CXCR5+ CD38- circulating T follicular helper cells from blood, obtained on the day of influenza vaccination. The receptors originated from an adult who received the influenza vaccine. CDR3s include the opening cysteine and the closing phenylalanine or tryptophan. D genes are given only for firm matches. Clone size appears in some rows only: once, few, many, or a class for an expanded clone.

D	size	V	J	DNA	CDR3
.	.	TRBV5-1	TRBJ2-2	TGCGCCAGCAGTGAAGGGGTTAGGACCGGGGAGCTGTTTTTT	CASSEGVRTGELFF
.	.	TRBV18	TRBJ2-1	TGTGCCAGCTCACCACCTTCAGGGGGGGCCTACAATGAGCAGTTCTTC	CASSPPSGGAYNEQFF
.	.	TRBV30	TRBJ2-4	TGTGCCTGGAGTCCCCTCTCAATAGCCAAAAACATTCAGTACTTC	CAWSPLSIAKNIQYF
TRBD1	.	TRBV6-1	TRBJ1-5	TGTGCCAGCAGGCCGGAACAGGGGAGCAATCAGCCCCAGCATTTT	CASRPEQGSNQPQHF
.	.	TRBV9	TRBJ2-3	TGTGCCAGCAGCGCCTTCACAGATACGCAGTATTTT	CASSAFTDTQYF
.	.	TRBV5-1	TRBJ2-5	TGCGCCAGCAGCTTGGAAGGCAGGGAGGACGAGACCCAGTACTTC	CASSLEGREDETQYF
TRBD2	.	TRBV18	TRBJ2-1	TGTGCCAGCTCACGGACCCGGGAGGGTTGGAATGAGCAGTTCTTC	CASSRTREGWNEQFF
.	.	TRBV27	TRBJ1-3	TGTGCCAGCAGTGACACGTTCTCTGGAAACACCATATATTTT	CASSDTFSGNTIYF
.	.	TRBV10-1	TRBJ2-1	TGCGCCAGCTCCCTCACAGGGTCCAATGAGCAGTTCTTC	CASSLTGSNEQFF
.	.	TRBV21-1	TRBJ1-5	TGTGCCAGCACCCAACAGGGGACGTACAATCAGCCCCAGCATTTT	CASTQQGTYNQPQHF
.	.	TRBV7-9	TRBJ2-1	TGTGCCAGCAGCTCTCTCGCCTCAAGTAATGAGCAGTTCTTC	CASSSLASSNEQFF
.	once	TRBV2	TRBJ1-1	TGTGCCAGCAGTGAAGCGGAGGGGCGGGAAGCTTTCTTT	CASSEAEGREAFF
.	.	TRBV28	TRBJ1-1	TGTGCCAGCAGTCTTGGGGGGGCAAGGACTGAAGCTTTCTTT	CASSLGGARTEAFF